The 14 T cell receptor beta chains below were found in one sample sequenced in a study of low-dose radiotherapy and immunotherapy resistance in tumors. Time point of the sample: before trial treatment. With TRAV- and TRBV-specific primers, first-strand cDNA was made, covering the alpha and beta chains. For amplifying TCRs, the PCR ran for approximately 18 cycles with Phusion, which was used together with a constant-region primer and the adapter on the V primers. TCRdb re-analysed the reads in MiXCR, keeping a single row per CDR3 protein. The data contain some 85,000 distinct CDR3 sequences, 15% to 20% of them singletons. The sample was PBMCs, taken before treatment. These receptors all come from a male donor with prostate cancer.

Turning to this clonotype: A far larger clone is only one base removed, so a read error is likely. The V gene is TRBV19, the J gene TRBJ2-7; the D gene is possibly TRBD2 (5 bases). CDR1 is LNHDA and CDR2 is SQIVND in the germline V gene (reference sequence). V lost 3 bases and J 7 bases, leaving 16 bases between the germline ends. The CDR3 has 14 amino acids. Here the CDR3 reads CASSIGVTYNEQYF. Written as DNA, the CDR3 is TGTGCCAGTAGTATCGGGGTAACCTACAATGAGCAGTACTTC.

This clonotype was found many times. The chain has TRBV6-6 and TRBJ2-7, with D perhaps matching TRBD1 or TRBD2 (7 bases each). The V end lost 6 bases, the J end lost 0 bases, and 24 bases lay between the germline ends. The germline V gene has CDR1 MNHNY and CDR2 SVGAGI (reference sequence). This CDR3 spans 18 amino acids. This chain's CDR3 is CASSDGTETSPYSYEQYF. The CDR3 nucleotides are TGTGCCAGCAGCGACGGGACAGAGACTAGCCCCTACTCCTACGAGCAGTACTTC.

In this sample, this clonotype turned up once. The chain employs TRBV12-5 and TRBJ2-1; 7 bases agree with TRBD2. Looked up from germline, CDR1 is LGHNT and CDR2 is FRNRAP. V shed 2 bases, J shed 7 bases, and the junction held 20 bases outside the gene matches. The CDR3 spans 19 residues. CDR3 loop: CASGLFYGASGRQENEQFF. DNA for the CDR3: TGTGCTAGTGGTTTGTTTTATGGGGCTAGCGGACGACAAGAGAATGAGCAGTTCTTC.

This clonotype has ten or more counts. This chain uses TRBV7-2 with TRBJ1-2; 7 bases fit TRBD1. CDR3 length equals 16 residues. Germline trimming cut 5 bases from V and 0 bases from J; bases unmatched to any gene: 9. Germline CDR1 reads SGHTA; CDR2 reads FQGNSA. The CDR3 nucleotides are TGTGCCAGCAGCCCACAGACAGGGCCAGCTAACTATGGCTACACCTTC. It specifies CASSPQTGPANYGYTF.

This clonotype was detected many times. The CDR3 nucleotides read TGTGCCAGCAGTTTAGGAGAGACCCAGTACTTC. Protein: CASSLGETQYF. This chain connects TRBV28 to TRBJ2-5; D is unclear. Trimming cost V 2 bases and J 4 bases, with 2 bases left between them. There are 11 residues in the CDR3. CDR1 and CDR2 from the germline V gene are MDHEN and SYDVKM.

To note about this clonotype: The junction shows a germline mismatch at one end, possibly a read error. This chain connects TRBV28 to TRBJ1-1, with D uncertain. The CDR3 is 14 residues long. CDR1 and CDR2 from the germline V gene are MDHEN and SYDVKM. CDR3 coding DNA: TGTGCCGGCAGTTCAGAGCCTAGGAACACTGAAGCTTTCTTT. Amino acids: CAGSSEPRNTEAFF.

This clonotype has a count of ten or more. The chain is built from TRBV7-2 and TRBJ1-1; D not certain. The CDR3 has 18 residues. CDR1 SGHTA and CDR2 FQGNSA come from the germline V gene. V gave up 5 bases and J gave up 0 bases, with 22 bases separating them. The CDR3 loop is CASSTQSGGRFMNTEAFF. CDR3 in DNA: TGTGCCAGCAGCACCCAATCGGGAGGGCGTTTCATGAACACTGAAGCTTTCTTT.

This clonotype has ten or more counts. CDR3 nucleotides: TGCGCCAGCAGCTTGCGTGCGACTAGGGATGCAGATACGCAGTATTTT. This encodes CASSLRATRDADTQYF. The chain couples TRBV5-1 to TRBJ2-3; TRBD2 might be the D (6 bases). CDR1 SGHRS and CDR2 YFSETQ come from the germline V gene. CDR3 length equals 16 residues. The V end was cut by 1 base, the J end by 4 bases, with 16 bases between.

This clonotype was observed at least ten times. The rearrangement uses TRBV20-1 and TRBJ1-5; TRBD1 matches 7 bases. Germline trimming cut 0 bases from V and 5 bases from J; bases unmatched to any gene: 10. CDR3 length: 16 amino acids. CDR1 and CDR2 (germline): DFQATT, SNEGSKA (reference sequence). The CDR3 region is CSARDHLRGGDQPQHF. CDR3 DNA sequence: TGCAGTGCTAGAGATCATCTTAGAGGGGGCGATCAGCCCCAGCATTTT.

This clonotype showed up many times. V usage is TRBV28 and J usage is TRBJ2-7; D ambiguous. Trimming took off 3 bases at V and 6 bases at J, with 9 bases between the two ends. The CDR3 contains 12 residues. CDR1 is MDHEN and CDR2 is SYDVKM in the germline V gene. CDR3 nucleotides: TGTGCCAGCAGTTTGAGTCCGTCCGAGCAGTACTTC. This gives the protein CASSLSPSEQYF.

A remark on this clonotype: A far larger clone is one nucleotide away, so this likely arose from a read error. The chain is built from TRBV13 and TRBJ1-5; D is perhaps TRBD1 (5 bases). Germline assignment: CDR1 PRHDT and CDR2 FYEKMQ (reference sequence). The CDR3 is 14 amino acids. The DNA for the CDR3 is TGTGCCAGCGGCTTGGGGAGGGGCCAGCAGCCCCAGCATTTT. This codes for CASGLGRGQQPQHF. Full variable domain (rest looked up from reference TRBV13 and TRBJ1-5): AAGVIQSPRHLIKEKRETATLKCYPIPRHDTVYWYQQGPGQDPQFLISFYEKMQSDKGSIPDRFSAQQFSDYHSELNMSSLELGDSALYFCASGLGRGQQPQHFGDGTRLSIL.

Ten or more counts support this clonotype. The chain combines TRBV20-1 with TRBJ2-1; 7 nucleotides match TRBD2. The V gene's germline CDR1 is DFQATT and CDR2 SNEGSKA (reference sequence). This CDR3 region has 15 residues. Germline trimming cut 2 bases from V and 3 bases from J; bases unmatched to any gene: 7. The CDR3 region is CSARSPWTSYNEQFF. The CDR3 region has the DNA TGCAGTGCTAGATCGCCTTGGACTAGCTACAATGAGCAGTTCTTC.

This clonotype appeared many times. CDR3 region: CASSIHTGIYEQYF. CDR3 nucleotide sequence: TGTGCCAGCAGTATACATACAGGGATCTACGAGCAGTACTTC. The rearrangement joins TRBV6-5 to TRBJ2-7; D perhaps matches TRBD1 (6 bases). CDR3 length equals 14 residues. V was shortened by 5 bases and J by 3 bases, with 14 bases between the two germline ends. Germline CDR1 reads MNHEY; CDR2 reads SVGAGI.

This clonotype was found many times. The V and J genes are TRBV7-8 and TRBJ1-3; no reliable D call. CDR1 SGHVS and CDR2 FQNEAQ come from the germline V gene. Trimming removed 4 bases at V and 0 bases at J, with 7 bases between. This CDR3 has 14 residues. The CDR3 here is CASSSAFSGNTIYF. The CDR3 DNA sequence: TGTGCCAGCAGCTCCGCGTTCTCTGGAAACACCATATATTTT.